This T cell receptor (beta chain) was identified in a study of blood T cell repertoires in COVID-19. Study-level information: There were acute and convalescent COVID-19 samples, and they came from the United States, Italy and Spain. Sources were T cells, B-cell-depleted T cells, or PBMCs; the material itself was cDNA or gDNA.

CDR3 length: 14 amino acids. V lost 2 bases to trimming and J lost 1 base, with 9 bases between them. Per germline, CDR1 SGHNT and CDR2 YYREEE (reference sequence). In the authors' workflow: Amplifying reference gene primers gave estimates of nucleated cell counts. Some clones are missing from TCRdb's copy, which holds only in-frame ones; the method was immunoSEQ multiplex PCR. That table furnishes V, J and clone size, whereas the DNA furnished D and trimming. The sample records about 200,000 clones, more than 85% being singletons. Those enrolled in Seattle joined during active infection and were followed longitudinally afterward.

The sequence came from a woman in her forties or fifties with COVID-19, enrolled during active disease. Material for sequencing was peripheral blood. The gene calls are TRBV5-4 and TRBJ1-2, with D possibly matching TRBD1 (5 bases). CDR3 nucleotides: TGTGCCAGCAGCTTTAGGGGCGGTAACTATGGCTACACCTTC. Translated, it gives CASSFRGGNYGYTF. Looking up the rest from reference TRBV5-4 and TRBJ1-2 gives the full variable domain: ETGVTQSPTHLIKTRGQQVTLRCSSQSGHNTVSWYQQALGQGPQFIFQYYREEENGRGNFPPRFSGLQFPNYSSELNVNALELDDSALYLCASSFRGGNYGYTFGSGTRLTVV.